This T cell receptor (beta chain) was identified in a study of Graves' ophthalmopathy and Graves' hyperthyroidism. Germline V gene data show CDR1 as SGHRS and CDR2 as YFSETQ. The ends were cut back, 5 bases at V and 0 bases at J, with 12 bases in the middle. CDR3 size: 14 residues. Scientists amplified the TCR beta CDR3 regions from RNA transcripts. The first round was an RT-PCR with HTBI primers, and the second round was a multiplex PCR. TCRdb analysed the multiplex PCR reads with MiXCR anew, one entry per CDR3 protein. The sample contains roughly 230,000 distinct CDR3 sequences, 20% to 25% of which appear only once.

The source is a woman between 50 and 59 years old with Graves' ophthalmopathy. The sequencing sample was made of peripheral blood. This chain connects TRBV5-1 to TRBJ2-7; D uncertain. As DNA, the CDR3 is TGCGCCAGCAGACTTTGGCGGAGCTCCTACGAGCAGTACTTC. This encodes CASRLWRSSYEQYF.